Presented here are 17 T cell receptor beta chains from one specimen sequenced in a study of cytomegalovirus exposure and HLA in healthy donors. The study ran its PCR with 60 Vbeta and 13 Jbeta primers. Generated by immunoSEQ multiplex PCR, the TCRdb table keeps only in-frame clones and is missing some. The sample lists hundreds of thousands of clones; approximately 90% were seen once. The sequenced material came from PBMCs. The receptors were sampled from a woman younger than 30 in good health and CMV-seronegative.

The chain employs TRBV18 and TRBJ1-4; the D is unclear. The CDR3 is 13 amino acids. CDR1 and CDR2 from the germline V gene are KGHSH and LQKENI. Trimming pared 6 bases from V and 7 bases from J, leaving 12 bases between. The CDR3 protein is CASSGMEGEKLFF. As DNA, the CDR3 is TGTGCCAGCTCCGGAATGGAGGGTGAAAAACTGTTTTTT.

The chain employs TRBV5-1 and TRBJ2-2, with 7 bases that match TRBD1. Germline CDR1 is SGHRS and CDR2 is YFSETQ. The CDR3 is made up of 15 amino acids. V was clipped by 2 bases and J by 3 bases; unmatched bases: 4. The CDR3 reads CASSLQGLDTGELFF. The CDR3, as DNA: TGCGCCAGCAGCTTACAGGGGTTGGACACCGGGGAGCTGTTTTTT.

This chain connects TRBV2 to TRBJ1-5; D possibly corresponds to TRBD1 (5 bases). The CDR3 has 17 amino acids. Per the germline V gene, CDR1 is SNHLY and CDR2 is FYNNEI. The V and J ends lost 5 bases and 2 bases respectively, with 19 bases between them. CDR3 in DNA: TGTGCCAGCAGTCGTGGGGGGTCCCAGTGGGGCAATCAGCCCCAGCATTTT. Translated: CASSRGGSQWGNQPQHF.

The chain couples TRBV11-2 to TRBJ2-1, with D perhaps matching TRBD2 (6 bases). This CDR3 region has 15 residues. Germline V CDR1 and CDR2: SGHAT, FQNNGV. V lost 2 bases and J 9 bases, leaving 17 bases between the germline ends. The CDR3 DNA reads TGTGCCAGCAGCTTAAGGGACTTGCCCTGGGGTGAGCAGTTCTTC. Its translation: CASSLRDLPWGEQFF.

The rearrangement joins TRBV7-6 to TRBJ2-3, with TRBD2 matching 11 bases. The J segment lost 1 base and the V segment lost 1 base, leaving 4 bases of the junction unmatched. Germline-derived CDR1 and CDR2 are SGHVS and FNYEAQ. The CDR3 runs to 17 residues. As DNA, the CDR3 is TGTGCCAGCAGCTTAGTGCTAGCGGGGGGAGGCACAGATACGCAGTATTTT. Protein sequence: CASSLVLAGGGTDTQYF.

The rearrangement links TRBV25-1 to TRBJ1-5; D gene uncertain. Deletions cut 1 base from V and 9 bases from J, with 10 bases between. The CDR3 is 13 residues long. Germline V gives CDR1 MGHDK, CDR2 SYGVNS. The CDR3 DNA sequence: TGTGCCAGCAGTGAATCGGCAGGTCGGCCCCAGCATTTT. This sequence encodes CASSESAGRPQHF.

In DNA, the CDR3 is TGTGCCAGCAGTTTTCAGGGGCTTCGGGCTAACTATGGCTACACCTTC. It encodes CASSFQGLRANYGYTF. The V gene is TRBV6-6, the J gene TRBJ1-2; weak D call: TRBD1 (6 bases). Germline V gives CDR1 MNHNY, CDR2 SVGAGI (reference sequence). The CDR3 is 16 amino acids. V lost 4 bases and J lost 0, with 15 bases in between.

The chain employs TRBV19 and TRBJ1-4; 10 bases align to TRBD1. V shed 7 bases and J 8 bases; nucleotides not matched to a gene: 7. CDR1 and CDR2 (germline): LNHDA, SQIVND (reference sequence). This CDR3 spans 14 amino acids. DNA of the CDR3: TGTGCCAGTACTTGGGGACAGGGGTCGGAAAAACTGTTTTTT. It specifies CASTWGQGSEKLFF.

The chain combines TRBV18 with TRBJ1-1, with 7 bases aligning to TRBD1. The CDR3 extends over 16 amino acids. CDR1 is KGHSH, CDR2 LQKENI, per germline. With V trimmed by 6 bases and J by 4 bases, 14 bases remained unmatched. The CDR3 loop reads CASSPTGIVKPTEAFF. In DNA, the CDR3 is TGTGCCAGCTCCCCGACAGGGATTGTAAAACCCACTGAAGCTTTCTTT.

In this sample, this clone turned up once. The chain combines TRBV5-1 with TRBJ1-1; D is possibly TRBD1 (5 bases). V gave up 6 bases and J gave up 4 bases, with 22 bases separating them. CDR1 SGHRS and CDR2 YFSETQ come from the germline V gene. The CDR3 contains 16 residues. The CDR3 bases are TGCGCCAGCACCGCCAAAACCGGAGGGGTTCCCACTGAAGCTTTCTTT. It is translated as CASTAKTGGVPTEAFF. The variable domain in full, with the rest retrieved from reference TRBV5-1 and TRBJ1-1, is KAGVTQTPRYLIKTRGQQVTLSCSPISGHRSVSWYQQTPGQGLQFLFEYFSETQRNKGNFPGRFSGRQFSNSRSEMNVSTLELGDSALYLCASTAKTGGVPTEAFFGQGTRLTVV.

This chain links TRBV30 with TRBJ1-4; 12 positions match TRBD1. This CDR3 has 16 residues. The V segment lost 3 bases and the J segment 4 bases; nucleotides outside the gene matches: 6. Germline loops: CDR1 GTSNPN, CDR2 SVGIG (reference sequence). The CDR3 spells CAWRGTGGGGNEKLFF. The CDR3 DNA follows: TGTGCCTGGAGGGGGACAGGGGGCGGCGGTAATGAAAAACTGTTTTTT.

Note on this clone: The identical CDR3 is also encoded by other nucleotide sequences in the sample. This rearrangement joins TRBV6-5 to TRBJ1-2; 7 bases agree with TRBD1. This CDR3 contains 13 residues. The trim removed 2 bases at V and 4 bases at J, leaving 1 base unmatched. Germline-derived CDR1 and CDR2 are MNHEY and SVGAGI. CDR3 nucleotides: TGTGCCAGCAGTTACCGGACAGGCTATGGCTACACCTTC. This sequence encodes CASSYRTGYGYTF.

The V and J genes are TRBV6-6 and TRBJ1-4; D is perhaps TRBD1 (5 bases). Germline lookup yields CDR1 MNHNY and CDR2 SVGAGI (reference sequence). The CDR3 covers 13 residues. The V end was cut by 2 bases, the J end by 7 bases, with 8 bases between. CDR3 bases: TGTGCCAGCAGTTACGCAAGGGGTGAAAAACTGTTTTTT. It encodes CASSYARGEKLFF.

The gene calls are TRBV7-2 and TRBJ2-2, with D unresolved. CDR3 length: 15 residues. Germline V lookup: CDR1 SGHTA, CDR2 FQGNSA. Trimming shortened V by 2 bases and J by 1 base, and 8 bases separated the two germline ends. CDR3 protein: CASSLTQKNTGELFF. CDR3 DNA sequence: TGTGCCAGCAGCTTAACACAGAAGAACACCGGGGAGCTGTTTTTT.

This clone was seen more than once but under ten times. The chain's CDR3 is CASSSGAGGQNEQFF. The DNA for the CDR3 is TGCGCCAGCAGCTCGGGTGCGGGGGGGCAAAATGAGCAGTTCTTC. The gene calls are TRBV5-1 and TRBJ2-1; 9 nucleotides align to TRBD2. The CDR3 totals 15 residues. The trim removed 3 bases at V and 7 bases at J, leaving 8 bases unmatched. Germline assignment: CDR1 SGHRS and CDR2 YFSETQ.

The gene calls are TRBV7-3 and TRBJ1-1; no firm D call. CDR3 length: 14 residues. V lost 1 base and J lost 5, with 11 bases in between. Germline V gene lookup returns CDR1 SGHTA and CDR2 FQGTGA. CDR3 DNA sequence: TGTGCCAGCAGCTTAAACGAGTGGGCGACTGAAGCTTTCTTT. This codes for CASSLNEWATEAFF.

The V gene is TRBV7-3, the J gene TRBJ2-1; D not certain. The CDR3 spans 16 residues. Germline loops: CDR1 SGHTA, CDR2 FQGTGA. With 5 bases removed from V and 1 base from J, the gap between germline ends came to 15 bases. Written as DNA, the CDR3 is TGTGCCAGCAGCCCCACCCCGGCGGTTTCCTACAATGAGCAGTTCTTC. Protein product: CASSPTPAVSYNEQFF.